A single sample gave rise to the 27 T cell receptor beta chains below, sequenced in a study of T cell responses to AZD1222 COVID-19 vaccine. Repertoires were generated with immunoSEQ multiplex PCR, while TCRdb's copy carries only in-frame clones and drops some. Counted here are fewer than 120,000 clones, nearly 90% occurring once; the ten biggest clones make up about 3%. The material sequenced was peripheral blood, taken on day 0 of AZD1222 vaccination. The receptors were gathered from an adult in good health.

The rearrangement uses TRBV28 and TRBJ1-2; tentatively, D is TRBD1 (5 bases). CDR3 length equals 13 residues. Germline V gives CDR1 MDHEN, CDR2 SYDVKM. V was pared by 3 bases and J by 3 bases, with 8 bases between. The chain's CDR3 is CASSFQGYYGYTF. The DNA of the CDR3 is TGTGCCAGCAGTTTCCAGGGTTACTATGGCTACACCTTC.

Here the CDR3 DNA reads TGCGCCAGCAGCCTACTAGCGGGGGGGCTCACCGGGGAGCTGTTTTTT. Its protein is CASSLLAGGLTGELFF. The chain links TRBV5-1 to TRBJ2-2; 13 bases agree with TRBD2. The CDR3 is made up of 16 amino acids. The germline V gene has CDR1 SGHRS and CDR2 YFSETQ. V dropped 4 bases and J dropped 4; count of bases not matched to a gene: 4.

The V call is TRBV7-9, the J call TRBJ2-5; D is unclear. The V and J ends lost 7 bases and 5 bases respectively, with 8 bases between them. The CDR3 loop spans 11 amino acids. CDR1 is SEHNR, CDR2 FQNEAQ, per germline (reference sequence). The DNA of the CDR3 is TGTGCCAGCACCATTGGGGAGACCCAGTACTTC. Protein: CASTIGETQYF.

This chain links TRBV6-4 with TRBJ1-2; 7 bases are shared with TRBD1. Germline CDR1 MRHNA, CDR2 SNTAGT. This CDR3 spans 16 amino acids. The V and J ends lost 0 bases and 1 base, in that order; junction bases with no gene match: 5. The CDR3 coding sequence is TGTGCCAGCAGTGACTCGACAGGGCGCGATAACTATGGCTACACCTTC. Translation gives CASSDSTGRDNYGYTF.

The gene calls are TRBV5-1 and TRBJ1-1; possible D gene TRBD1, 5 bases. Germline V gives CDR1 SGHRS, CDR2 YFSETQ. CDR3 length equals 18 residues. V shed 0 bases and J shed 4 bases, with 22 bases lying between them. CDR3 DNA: TGCGCCAGCAGCTTGGCCGGGAGTAGGAGGGACTCGGTCACTGAAGCTTTCTTT. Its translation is CASSLAGSRRDSVTEAFF.

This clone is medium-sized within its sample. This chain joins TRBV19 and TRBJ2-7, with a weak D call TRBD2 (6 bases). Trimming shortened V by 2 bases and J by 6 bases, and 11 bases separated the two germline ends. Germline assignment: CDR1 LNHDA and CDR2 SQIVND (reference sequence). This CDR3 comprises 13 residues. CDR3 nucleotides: TGTGCCAGTAGTATAAAGGCGGGGTCCGAGCAGTACTTC. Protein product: CASSIKAGSEQYF. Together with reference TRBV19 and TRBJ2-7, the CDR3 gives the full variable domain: DGGITQSPKYLFRKEGQNVTLSCEQNLNHDAMYWYRQDPGQGLRLIYYSQIVNDFQKGDIAEGYSVSREKKESFPLTVTSAQKNPTAFYLCASSIKAGSEQYFGPGTRLTVT.

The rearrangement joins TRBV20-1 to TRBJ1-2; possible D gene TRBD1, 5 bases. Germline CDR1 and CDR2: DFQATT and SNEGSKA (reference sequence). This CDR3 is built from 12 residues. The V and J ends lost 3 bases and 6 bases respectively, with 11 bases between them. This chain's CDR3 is CSASFMGDGYTF. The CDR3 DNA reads TGCAGTGCTAGTTTCATGGGGGATGGCTACACCTTC.

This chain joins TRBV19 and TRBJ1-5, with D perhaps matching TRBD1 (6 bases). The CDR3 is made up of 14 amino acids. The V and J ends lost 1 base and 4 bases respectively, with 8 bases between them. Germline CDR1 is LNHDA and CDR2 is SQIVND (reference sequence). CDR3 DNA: TGTGCCAGTAGTATAGCAGGGGTTAATCAGCCCCAGCATTTT. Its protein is CASSIAGVNQPQHF.

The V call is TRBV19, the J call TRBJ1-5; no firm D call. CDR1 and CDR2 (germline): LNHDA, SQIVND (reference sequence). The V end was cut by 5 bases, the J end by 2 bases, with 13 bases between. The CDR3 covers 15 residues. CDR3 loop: CASSAGGEGNQPQHF. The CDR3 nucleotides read TGTGCCAGTAGTGCAGGAGGCGAAGGCAATCAGCCCCAGCATTTT.

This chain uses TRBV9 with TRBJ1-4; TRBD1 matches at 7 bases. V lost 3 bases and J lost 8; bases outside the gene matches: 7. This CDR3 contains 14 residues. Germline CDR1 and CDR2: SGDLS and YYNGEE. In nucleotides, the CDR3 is TGTGCCAGCAGCGGTGGGACAGTTGAAGAAAAACTGTTTTTT. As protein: CASSGGTVEEKLFF. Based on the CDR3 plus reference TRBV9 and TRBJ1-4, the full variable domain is DSGVTQTPKHLITATGQRVTLRCSPRSGDLSVYWYQQSLDQGLQFLIQYYNGEERAKGNILERFSAQQFPDLHSELNLSSLELGDSALYFCASSGGTVEEKLFFGSGTQLSVL.

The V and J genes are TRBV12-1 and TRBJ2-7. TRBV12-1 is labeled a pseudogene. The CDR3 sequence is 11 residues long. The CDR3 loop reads CASSLRWEQYF. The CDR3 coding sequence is TGTGCCAGCAGTCTTCGATGGGAGCAGTACTTC.

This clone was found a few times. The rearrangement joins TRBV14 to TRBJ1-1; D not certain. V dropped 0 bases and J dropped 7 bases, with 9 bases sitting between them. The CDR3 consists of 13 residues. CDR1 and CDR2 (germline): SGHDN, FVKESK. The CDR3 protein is CASSQDRYGEAFF. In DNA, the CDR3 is TGTGCCAGCAGCCAAGATCGGTACGGTGAAGCTTTCTTT.

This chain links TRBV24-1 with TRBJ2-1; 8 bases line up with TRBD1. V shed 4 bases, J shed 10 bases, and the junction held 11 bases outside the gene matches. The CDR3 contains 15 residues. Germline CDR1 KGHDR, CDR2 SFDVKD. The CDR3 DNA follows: TGTGCCACCAGTGAACGGACAGGGAATTTTAGGGAGCAGTTCTTC. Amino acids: CATSERTGNFREQFF.

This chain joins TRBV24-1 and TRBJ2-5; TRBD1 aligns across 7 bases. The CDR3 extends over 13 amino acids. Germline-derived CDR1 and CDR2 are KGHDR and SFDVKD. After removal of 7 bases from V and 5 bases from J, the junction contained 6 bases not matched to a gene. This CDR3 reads CATSPTGRETQYF. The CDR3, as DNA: TGTGCCACCAGCCCGACAGGGCGGGAGACCCAGTACTTC.

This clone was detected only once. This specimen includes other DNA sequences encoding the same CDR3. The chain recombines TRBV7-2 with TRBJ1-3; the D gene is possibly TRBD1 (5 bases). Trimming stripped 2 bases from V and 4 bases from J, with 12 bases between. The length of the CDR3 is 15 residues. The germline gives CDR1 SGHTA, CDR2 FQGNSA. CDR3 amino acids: CASSLQGSSGNTIYF. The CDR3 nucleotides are TGTGCCAGCAGCTTACAGGGTTCCTCCGGAAACACCATATATTTT.

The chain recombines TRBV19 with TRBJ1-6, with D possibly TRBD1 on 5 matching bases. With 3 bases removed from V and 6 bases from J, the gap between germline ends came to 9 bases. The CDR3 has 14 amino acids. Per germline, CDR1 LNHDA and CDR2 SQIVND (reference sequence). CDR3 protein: CASSMGGTNSPLHF. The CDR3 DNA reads TGTGCCAGTAGTATGGGAGGGACTAATTCACCCCTCCACTTT.

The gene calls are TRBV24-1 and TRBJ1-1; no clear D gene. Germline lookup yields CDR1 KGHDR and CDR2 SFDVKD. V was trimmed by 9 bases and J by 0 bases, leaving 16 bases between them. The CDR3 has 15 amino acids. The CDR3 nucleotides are TGTGCCACCTATGTTGGTCGGGAAATGAACACTGAAGCTTTCTTT. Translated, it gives CATYVGREMNTEAFF.

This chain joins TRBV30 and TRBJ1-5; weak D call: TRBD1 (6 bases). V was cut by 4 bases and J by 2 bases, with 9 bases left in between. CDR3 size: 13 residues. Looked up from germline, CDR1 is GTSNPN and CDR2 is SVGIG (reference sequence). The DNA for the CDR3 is TGTGCCTGGAAGGGGGGTGGCAATCAGCCCCAGCATTTT. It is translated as CAWKGGGNQPQHF. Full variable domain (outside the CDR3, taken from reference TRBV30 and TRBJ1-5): SQTIHQWPATLVQPVGSPLSLECTVEGTSNPNLYWYRQAAGRGLQLLFYSVGIGQISSEVPQNLSASRPQDRQFILSSKKLLLSDSGFYLCAWKGGGNQPQHFGDGTRLSIL.

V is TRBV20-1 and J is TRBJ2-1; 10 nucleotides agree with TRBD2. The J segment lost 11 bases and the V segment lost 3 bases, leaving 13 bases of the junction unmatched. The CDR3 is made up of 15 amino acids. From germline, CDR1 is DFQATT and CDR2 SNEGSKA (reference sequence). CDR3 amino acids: CSASDSGGTGFKQFF. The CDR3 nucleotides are TGCAGTGCTAGTGATAGCGGGGGGACCGGATTTAAGCAGTTCTTC.

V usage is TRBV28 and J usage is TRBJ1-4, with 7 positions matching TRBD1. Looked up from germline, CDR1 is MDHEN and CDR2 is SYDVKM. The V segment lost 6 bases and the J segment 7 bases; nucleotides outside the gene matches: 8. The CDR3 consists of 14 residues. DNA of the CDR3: TGTGCCAGCAGCCGCCGACAGGGTCGTGAAAAACTGTTTTTT. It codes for CASSRRQGREKLFF. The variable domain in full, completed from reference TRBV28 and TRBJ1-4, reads DVKVTQSSRYLVKRTGEKVFLECVQDMDHENMFWYRQDPGLGLRLIYFSYDVKMKEKGDIPEGYSVSREKKERFSLILESASTNQTSMYLCASSRRQGREKLFFGSGTQLSVL.

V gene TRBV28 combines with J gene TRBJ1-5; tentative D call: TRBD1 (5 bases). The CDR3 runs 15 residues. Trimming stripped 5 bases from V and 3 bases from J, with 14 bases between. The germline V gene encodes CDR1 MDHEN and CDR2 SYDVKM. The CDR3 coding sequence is TGTGCCAGCAGTCCCGGGACGGGATACAATCAGCCCCAGCATTTT. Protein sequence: CASSPGTGYNQPQHF.

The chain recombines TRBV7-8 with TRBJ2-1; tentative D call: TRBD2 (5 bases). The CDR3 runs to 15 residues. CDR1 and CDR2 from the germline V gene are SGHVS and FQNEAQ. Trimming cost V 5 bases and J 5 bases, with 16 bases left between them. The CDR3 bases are TGTGCCAGCAGCCATCTAGGGCGGGTTGACAATGAGCAGTTCTTC. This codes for CASSHLGRVDNEQFF.

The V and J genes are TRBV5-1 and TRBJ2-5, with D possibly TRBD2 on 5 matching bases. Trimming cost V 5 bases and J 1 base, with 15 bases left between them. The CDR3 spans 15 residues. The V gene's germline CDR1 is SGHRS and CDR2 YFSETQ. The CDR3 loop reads CASRVSPSGQETQYF. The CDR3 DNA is TGCGCCAGCAGAGTAAGCCCAAGCGGCCAAGAGACCCAGTACTTC.

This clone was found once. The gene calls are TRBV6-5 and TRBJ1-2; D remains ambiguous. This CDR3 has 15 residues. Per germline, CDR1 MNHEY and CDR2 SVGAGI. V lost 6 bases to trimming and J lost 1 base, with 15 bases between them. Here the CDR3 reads CASRSDLPGNYGYTF. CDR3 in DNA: TGTGCCAGCAGATCCGATCTCCCTGGTAACTATGGCTACACCTTC.

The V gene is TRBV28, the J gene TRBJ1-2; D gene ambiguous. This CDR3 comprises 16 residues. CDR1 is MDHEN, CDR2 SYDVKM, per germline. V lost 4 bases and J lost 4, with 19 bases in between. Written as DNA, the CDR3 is TGTGCCAGCAGTTGGGCCCTCGTTGGGGTAGGCTATGGCTACACCTTC. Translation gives CASSWALVGVGYGYTF.

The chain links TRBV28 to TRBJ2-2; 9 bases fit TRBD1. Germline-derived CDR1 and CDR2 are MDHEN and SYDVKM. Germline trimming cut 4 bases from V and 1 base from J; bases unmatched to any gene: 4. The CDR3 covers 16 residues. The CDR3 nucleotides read TGTGCCAGCAGTTCCCCGGGACAGGGGAACACCGGGGAGCTGTTTTTT. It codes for CASSSPGQGNTGELFF.

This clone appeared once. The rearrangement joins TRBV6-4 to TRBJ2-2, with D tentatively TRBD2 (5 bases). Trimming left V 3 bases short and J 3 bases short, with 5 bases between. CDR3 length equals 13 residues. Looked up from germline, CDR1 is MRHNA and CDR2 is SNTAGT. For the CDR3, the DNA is TGTGCCAGCAGTGAAGCGGACACCGGGGAGCTGTTTTTT. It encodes CASSEADTGELFF.